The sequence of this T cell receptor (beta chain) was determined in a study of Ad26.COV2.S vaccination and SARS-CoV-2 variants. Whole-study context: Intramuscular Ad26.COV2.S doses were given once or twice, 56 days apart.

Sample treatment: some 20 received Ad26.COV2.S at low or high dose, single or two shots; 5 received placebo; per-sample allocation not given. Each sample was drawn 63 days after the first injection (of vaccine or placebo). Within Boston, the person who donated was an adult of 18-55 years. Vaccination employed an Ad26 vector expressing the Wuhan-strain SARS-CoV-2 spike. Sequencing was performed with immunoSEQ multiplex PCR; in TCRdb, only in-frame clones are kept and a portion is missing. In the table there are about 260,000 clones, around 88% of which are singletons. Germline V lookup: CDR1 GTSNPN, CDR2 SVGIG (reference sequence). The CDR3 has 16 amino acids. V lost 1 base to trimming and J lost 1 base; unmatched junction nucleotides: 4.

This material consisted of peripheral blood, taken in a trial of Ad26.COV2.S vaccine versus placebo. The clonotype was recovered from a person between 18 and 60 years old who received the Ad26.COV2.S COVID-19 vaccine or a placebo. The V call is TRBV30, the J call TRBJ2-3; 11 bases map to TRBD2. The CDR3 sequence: CAWSEGTSGGTDTQYF. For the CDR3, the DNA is TGTGCCTGGAGTGAGGGGACTAGCGGCGGCACAGATACGCAGTATTTT.